A single sample is the source of the 10 T cell receptor beta chains below, sequenced in a study of identical twins. TCRdb called the 5' RACE reads again in MiXCR, with one record for every CDR3 protein. In the table there are over 550,000 distinct CDR3 sequences, about 7% of which are singletons. These data were also reused for a study on yellow fever vaccine responses in identical twins.

Sequenced input: PBMCs. These receptors came from a woman between 18 and 29 years old in good health.

There are a few counts of this clonotype. The chain is built from TRBV6-5 and TRBJ2-4; D is perhaps TRBD1 (5 bases). This CDR3 has 14 amino acids. Trimming removed 2 bases from V and 8 bases from J, with 13 bases in between. Germline V CDR1 and CDR2: MNHEY, SVGAGI. CDR3 in DNA: TGTGCCAGCAGTTACGGGCAGGGTAAATACATTCAGTACTTC. Translating it yields CASSYGQGKYIQYF.

This clonotype was detected ten times or more. The chain recombines TRBV20-1 with TRBJ1-1; D uncertain. Trimming cost V 0 bases and J 0 bases, with 2 bases left between them. Germline V CDR1 and CDR2: DFQATT, SNEGSKA (reference sequence). The length of the CDR3 is 12 residues. The CDR3 bases are TGCAGTGCTAGAGATATGAACACTGAAGCTTTCTTT. Translated: CSARDMNTEAFF.

The sample holds a few counts of this clonotype. CDR3 DNA sequence: TGTGCCTCTTTTCAGGGGGGCAGGGGATATTTGAACGAGCAGTACTTC. Translation gives CASFQGGRGYLNEQYF. The V call is TRBV12-3 or TRBV12-4, the J call TRBJ2-7, with D possibly being TRBD1 (7 bases). The CDR3 contains 16 residues. V was clipped by 11 bases and J by 5 bases, with 28 bases between them.

In this sample, this clonotype turned up a few times. V and J are TRBV11-3 and TRBJ2-3, with 9 positions matching TRBD1. V shed 1 base and J 9 bases; nucleotides not matched to a gene: 11. The CDR3 has 16 residues. CDR1 and CDR2 from the germline V gene are SGHNT and YENEEA. The CDR3 nucleotides are TGTGCCAGCAGCTTAGCCCCCGGGACAGGGCATGACACGCAGTATTTT. This sequence encodes CASSLAPGTGHDTQYF.

This clonotype was seen a few times. The chain joins TRBV9 to TRBJ1-1; 7 bases are a match to TRBD1. V trimming: 4 bases; J trimming: 4 bases; junction bases outside the gene matches: 10. The CDR3 length is 15 residues. Germline V gene lookup returns CDR1 SGDLS and CDR2 YYNGEE. The CDR3 protein is CASSPPRQGGTEAFF. As DNA, the CDR3 is TGTGCCAGCAGCCCCCCCCGACAGGGTGGCACTGAAGCTTTCTTT.

Ten or more counts support this clonotype. The rearrangement joins TRBV10-3 to TRBJ2-3; D is ambiguous. CDR3 length: 12 residues. Germline V lookup: CDR1 ENHRY, CDR2 SYGVKD. Trimming removed 6 bases at V and 4 bases at J, with 8 bases between. The CDR3 DNA follows: TGTGCCATCAGCCCTGGGGCAGATACGCAGTATTTT. It encodes CAISPGADTQYF.

This rearrangement joins TRBV6-1 to TRBJ2-2; TRBD2 agrees at 15 bases. The V and J ends lost 6 bases and 1 base, in that order; junction bases with no gene match: 6. The CDR3 runs to 18 residues. Per the germline V gene, CDR1 is MNHNS and CDR2 is SASEGT. CDR3 in DNA: TGTGCCAGCAGCCGTATGGGACTAGCGGGAGGGAACACCGGGGAGCTGTTTTTT. This codes for CASSRMGLAGGNTGELFF.

This chain links TRBV12-3 or TRBV12-4 with TRBJ2-7; 9 bases fit TRBD2. J gave up 1 base and V 5 bases, and 6 bases lay outside the gene matches. CDR3 length: 15 amino acids. CDR3 coding DNA: TGTGCCAGCAGTCCCCGGCGGGGGGGATCCTACGAGCAGTACTTC. It is translated as CASSPRRGGSYEQYF.

This clonotype occurred a few times. The chain uses TRBV7-9 and TRBJ2-7, with D unclear. CDR1 and CDR2 from the germline V gene are SEHNR and FQNEAQ (reference sequence). The ends were cut back, 4 bases at V and 0 bases at J, with 10 bases in the middle. This CDR3 spans 14 amino acids. In DNA form, the CDR3 reads TGTGCCAGCAGCTCGGGCTATGACTCCTACGAGCAGTACGTC. Translated: CASSSGYDSYEQYV.

This clonotype has only a few counts. This rearrangement joins TRBV5-1 to TRBJ2-1; D is ambiguous. CDR3 length: 14 residues. V was pared by 0 bases and J by 2 bases, with 6 bases between. CDR1 is SGHRS, CDR2 YFSETQ, per germline. The CDR3 DNA follows: TGCGCCAGCAGCTTGGACACCCCCTACAATGAGCAGTTCTTC. This translates into CASSLDTPYNEQFF.